The rows below give T cell receptor beta chains drawn from one sample of a study of T cell responses to AZD1222 COVID-19 vaccine. Using immunoSEQ multiplex PCR, the repertoire was profiled, and TCRdb retains in-frame clones only, with some absent. The sample yields some 25,000 clones, 80% to 90% seen once. The sample here was peripheral blood, taken 28 days after the second AZD1222 dose. These receptor sequences come from an adult who received the AZD1222 COVID-19 vaccine. Both conserved end residues are part of each CDR3. Fields, in order: J gene, clone size, V gene, CDR3 protein. Clone size is stated in some rows and not others, as once, few, many or a class when expanded.

j_gene: TRBJ1-1
abundance: -
v_gene: TRBV7-8
CDR3aa: CASSLGLGADTEAFF

j_gene: TRBJ2-1
abundance: -
v_gene: TRBV10-3
CDR3aa: CAISGPRDEQFF

j_gene: TRBJ2-1
abundance: -
v_gene: TRBV2
CDR3aa: CASTAPPAYNEQFF

j_gene: TRBJ1-1
abundance: -
v_gene: TRBV11-2
CDR3aa: CASSLGGLGQVNTEAFF

j_gene: TRBJ1-3
abundance: -
v_gene: TRBV5-4
CDR3aa: CASSSGTGLSGNTIYF

j_gene: TRBJ1-1
abundance: -
v_gene: TRBV19
CDR3aa: CASSFPGMNTEAFF

j_gene: TRBJ2-5
abundance: -
v_gene: TRBV10-3
CDR3aa: CAIRGQETQYF

j_gene: TRBJ1-3
abundance: -
v_gene: TRBV12-3/TRBV12-4
CDR3aa: CATRAGWGNTIYF

j_gene: TRBJ2-2
abundance: -
v_gene: TRBV4-1
CDR3aa: CASSQQGGALTGELFF

j_gene: TRBJ1-2
abundance: -
v_gene: TRBV5-1
CDR3aa: CASSFGPDYGYTF

j_gene: TRBJ2-2
abundance: -
v_gene: TRBV12-3/TRBV12-4
CDR3aa: CASSRSTGELFF

j_gene: TRBJ1-3
abundance: few
v_gene: TRBV9
CDR3aa: CASSVEGHPGNTIYF

j_gene: TRBJ1-2
abundance: once
v_gene: TRBV10-3
CDR3aa: CAISEGQGRGYTF

j_gene: TRBJ2-3
abundance: -
v_gene: TRBV7-2
CDR3aa: CASSSTRDPGTQYF

j_gene: TRBJ1-1
abundance: -
v_gene: TRBV27
CDR3aa: CASSPDPTQGTKWAEAFF

j_gene: TRBJ2-6
abundance: -
v_gene: TRBV5-1
CDR3aa: CASSLAGEYGANVLTF

j_gene: TRBJ2-7
abundance: few
v_gene: TRBV4-3
CDR3aa: CASSQEVGAYEQYF

j_gene: TRBJ1-5
abundance: few
v_gene: TRBV5-6
CDR3aa: CASSLRGQPQHF

j_gene: TRBJ1-2
abundance: -
v_gene: TRBV4-3
CDR3aa: CASSQDLAGDYGYTF

j_gene: TRBJ1-2
abundance: -
v_gene: TRBV3-1/TRBV3-2
CDR3aa: CASSQDLRRNYGYTF

j_gene: TRBJ1-4
abundance: -
v_gene: TRBV28
CDR3aa: CASSGRTGHVNEKLFF

j_gene: TRBJ2-3
abundance: -
v_gene: TRBV4-1
CDR3aa: CASSQRVTPGQGLTDTQYF

j_gene: TRBJ2-1
abundance: -
v_gene: TRBV5-1
CDR3aa: CASSLGGGLTYNEQFF

j_gene: TRBJ2-5
abundance: -
v_gene: TRBV5-1
CDR3aa: CASSLGLLPGQGETQYF

j_gene: TRBJ1-1
abundance: -
v_gene: TRBV28
CDR3aa: CASSLRTSEAFF

j_gene: TRBJ2-7
abundance: -
v_gene: TRBV7-2
CDR3aa: CASSLELAGGSYEQYF

j_gene: TRBJ2-5
abundance: -
v_gene: TRBV29-1
CDR3aa: CSVGGGQKETQYF

j_gene: TRBJ2-7
abundance: -
v_gene: TRBV7-9
CDR3aa: CASSPGLLYEQYF

j_gene: TRBJ2-7
abundance: once
v_gene: TRBV29-1
CDR3aa: CSVEMGAGRTAEQYF

j_gene: TRBJ1-1
abundance: -
v_gene: TRBV7-9
CDR3aa: CASSLGQFGTEAFF

j_gene: TRBJ1-4
abundance: -
v_gene: TRBV7-2
CDR3aa: CASSLDPNEKLFF

j_gene: TRBJ1-2
abundance: -
v_gene: TRBV29-1
CDR3aa: CSVDSANYGYTF

j_gene: TRBJ2-6
abundance: -
v_gene: TRBV3-1/TRBV3-2
CDR3aa: CASSQGVTGANVLTF

j_gene: TRBJ2-7
abundance: -
v_gene: TRBV4-3
CDR3aa: CASSQLAGSYEQYF

j_gene: TRBJ2-3
abundance: -
v_gene: TRBV9
CDR3aa: CASSGGLLGGDTQYF

j_gene: TRBJ1-5
abundance: -
v_gene: TRBV7-6
CDR3aa: CASSLGAGGQPQHF

j_gene: TRBJ2-7
abundance: -
v_gene: TRBV10-3
CDR3aa: CAIRGTGAYEQYF

j_gene: TRBJ2-1
abundance: -
v_gene: TRBV25-1
CDR3aa: CASSDPRAGNNEQFF

j_gene: TRBJ1-1
abundance: -
v_gene: TRBV5-5
CDR3aa: CASSLAQPNTEAFF

j_gene: TRBJ2-7
abundance: -
v_gene: TRBV9
CDR3aa: CASSPRGTGLSYEQYF

j_gene: TRBJ2-1
abundance: -
v_gene: TRBV7-9
CDR3aa: CASSTIYNEQFF

j_gene: TRBJ1-1
abundance: -
v_gene: TRBV6-2/TRBV6-3
CDR3aa: CASSYGGSTEAFF